The 2 T cell receptor beta chains presented below share a single source sample, sequenced in a study of PD-L1 blockade in urothelial cancer. Some clones are missing from TCRdb's copy, which holds only in-frame ones; the method was immunoSEQ multiplex PCR. The sample records approximately 55,000 clones, 86% being singletons. Time point noted: pretreatment peripheral blood. Material: PBMCs, obtained around atezolizumab (anti-PD-L1) treatment. Receptors originate from a man aged 55 to 70 with urothelial cancer.

The sample holds one count of this clone. The chain is built from TRBV6-1 and TRBJ2-7, with TRBD2 as a possible D gene (5 bases). CDR3 size: 16 residues. Between the trimmed V and J ends, which lost 2 bases and 4 bases, there was a span of 18 bases. The germline V gene encodes CDR1 MNHNS and CDR2 SASEGT. The CDR3: CASSELEGSNMYEQYF. As DNA, the CDR3 is TGTGCCAGCAGTGAATTAGAGGGTAGCAATATGTACGAGCAGTACTTC.

This rearrangement joins TRBV11-3 to TRBJ2-7; 9 nucleotides line up with TRBD2. After removal of 5 bases from V and 4 bases from J, the junction contained 0 bases not matched to a gene. Germline CDR1 reads SGHNT; CDR2 reads YENEEA. The CDR3 is 12 residues long. The CDR3 region has the DNA TGTGCCAGCAGCGCGGGGGGGTACGAGCAGTACTTC. Residues: CASSAGGYEQYF.